This entry lists 24 T cell receptor beta chains sequenced from one sample in a study of cytomegalovirus exposure and HLA in healthy donors. The PCR contained 60 Vbeta and 13 Jbeta primers. Profiled with immunoSEQ multiplex PCR; TCRdb holds only in-frame clones, not every one. The sample lists 110,000 or so clones; 82% were seen once. The sequencing sample was made of PBMCs. The receptors derive from a woman between 18 and 29 years old in good health and CMV-seronegative.

The rearrangement uses TRBV6-5 and TRBJ1-4; 7 nucleotides line up with TRBD1. CDR3 length: 13 residues. V was pared by 6 bases and J by 5 bases, with 3 bases of the junction left unmatched. CDR1 is MNHEY, CDR2 SVGAGI, per germline. The CDR3 spells CASRGTVNEKLFF. The DNA for the CDR3 is TGTGCCAGCAGAGGGACAGTAAATGAAAAACTGTTTTTT.

J is TRBJ1-1 and V is TRBV28, with D possibly being TRBD1 (5 bases). Trimming shortened V by 6 bases and J by 5 bases, and 13 bases separated the two germline ends. The CDR3 runs to 13 residues. Looked up from germline, CDR1 is MDHEN and CDR2 is SYDVKM. CDR3 coding DNA: TGTGCCAGCAGGTCAGGGTCTTGGACTGAAGCTTTCTTT. Encoded protein: CASRSGSWTEAFF. Variable domain in full (rest from reference TRBV28 and TRBJ1-1): DVKVTQSSRYLVKRTGEKVFLECVQDMDHENMFWYRQDPGLGLRLIYFSYDVKMKEKGDIPEGYSVSREKKERFSLILESASTNQTSMYLCASRSGSWTEAFFGQGTRLTVV.

This clone was observed once. The chain recombines TRBV6-5 with TRBJ2-5; D remains unclear. With the DNA end fitting TRBJ2-7 better, the J assignment may be wrong. The CDR3 has 14 amino acids. Germline assignment: CDR1 MNHEY and CDR2 SVGAGI. The CDR3, as DNA: TGTGCCAGCAGTTACGGTGCGGCCTGGGGCGAGCAGTACTTC. This sequence encodes CASSYGAAWGEQYF.

The chain combines TRBV28 with TRBJ1-5, with D perhaps matching TRBD1 (5 bases). Trimming pared 2 bases from V and 4 bases from J, leaving 15 bases between. This CDR3 is built from 16 residues. The germline V gene has CDR1 MDHEN and CDR2 SYDVKM. The CDR3 reads CASSLAFRRGNQPQHF. The CDR3 bases are TGTGCCAGCAGTTTAGCATTTAGGAGGGGTAATCAGCCCCAGCATTTT.

This clone has a single count. The V and J genes are TRBV15 and TRBJ1-2; possible D gene TRBD1, 5 bases. Germline-derived CDR1 and CDR2 are LNHNV and YYDKDF (reference sequence). The V gene lost 1 base and the J gene lost 2 bases, with 8 bases spanning the gap. The CDR3 covers 14 residues. The CDR3: CATSRGGENYGYTF. The CDR3 coding sequence is TGTGCCACCAGCAGAGGGGGGGAGAACTATGGCTACACCTTC.

The J gene is TRBJ2-1, the V gene TRBV15; 10 bases are shared with TRBD2. CDR1 LNHNV and CDR2 YYDKDF come from the germline V gene (reference sequence). This CDR3 contains 17 residues. The ends lost 1 base at V and 4 bases at J; junction bases unmatched: 7. Written as DNA, the CDR3 is TGTGCCACCAGCAGAGCGGTAGGGACTAGCGAGTACAATGAGCAGTTCTTC. It codes for CATSRAVGTSEYNEQFF.

The chain is built from TRBV5-6 and TRBJ2-5; 7 nucleotides match TRBD2. CDR1 and CDR2 from the germline V gene are SGHDT and YYEEEE. V lost 4 bases, J lost 5 bases, and 14 bases stayed unmatched. This CDR3 is built from 16 residues. The CDR3 DNA reads TGTGCCAGCAGCCTCGTGGGGGGGTCAAGTTCGGAGACCCAGTACTTC. Translation: CASSLVGGSSSETQYF. Full variable domain (outside the CDR3, taken from reference TRBV5-6 and TRBJ2-5): DAGVTQSPTHLIKTRGQQVTLRCSPKSGHDTVSWYQQALGQGPQFIFQYYEEEERQRGNFPDRFSGHQFPNYSSELNVNALLLGDSALYLCASSLVGGSSSETQYFGPGTRLLVL.

The chain couples TRBV5-6 to TRBJ2-2; TRBD1 matches at 8 bases. The CDR3 is 15 residues long. Trimming took 3 bases from V and 6 from J; bases not matched to a gene: 7. Germline V gene sequence: CDR1 SGHDT, CDR2 YYEEEE. The CDR3 coding sequence is TGTGCCAGCAGCTCCCTCATGGACAGGGCCGGGGAGCTGTTTTTT. The encoded protein is CASSSLMDRAGELFF.

This chain links TRBV11-3 with TRBJ2-1; 7 bases are a match to TRBD1. This CDR3 region has 15 residues. The germline V gene has CDR1 SGHNT and CDR2 YENEEA. With 3 bases clipped from V and 7 bases from J, the junction kept 9 bases outside the gene matches. The CDR3 region is CASSFEGAIENEQFF. CDR3 DNA sequence: TGTGCCAGCAGCTTCGAGGGGGCGATAGAAAATGAGCAGTTCTTC.

The chain is built from TRBV28 and TRBJ1-3; maybe TRBD1 (5 bases). V was pared by 4 bases and J by 3 bases, with 10 bases between. Germline CDR1 reads MDHEN; CDR2 reads SYDVKM. This CDR3 is 14 amino acids long. The CDR3 bases are TGTGCCAGCAGTTCCGGACATATTGGAAACACCATATATTTT. Translation: CASSSGHIGNTIYF.

The CDR3 DNA follows: TGTGCCAGCAGGACACAGGGAACCGTCTACGAGCAGTACTTC. It translates to CASRTQGTVYEQYF. The rearrangement links TRBV6-1 to TRBJ2-5; D is possibly TRBD1 (6 bases). The end of the DNA is better explained by TRBJ2-7, so the J call may be wrong. This CDR3 spans 14 amino acids. The germline CDR1 and CDR2 sequences are MNHNS and SASEGT.

J is TRBJ2-5 and V is TRBV29-1, with a weak D call TRBD2 (5 bases). Trimming took 7 bases from V and 5 from J, leaving 14 bases between them. The CDR3 is 12 residues long. Germline CDR1 is SQVTM and CDR2 is ANQGSEA. This chain's CDR3 is CSGGGPRETQYF. The CDR3 bases are TGCAGCGGAGGAGGTCCCAGGGAGACCCAGTACTTC.

The chain recombines TRBV7-2 with TRBJ2-4; D gene ambiguous. Germline V gene sequence: CDR1 SGHTA, CDR2 FQGNSA. This CDR3 contains 12 residues. Trimming took 2 bases from V and 9 from J, leaving 8 bases between them. CDR3 loop: CASSLYLGIQYF. CDR3 in DNA: TGTGCCAGCAGCTTATACCTCGGCATTCAGTACTTC.

This chain uses TRBV5-6 with TRBJ1-5, with no clear D. The V gene's germline CDR1 is SGHDT and CDR2 YYEEEE. The CDR3 is 14 amino acids. V was shortened by 1 base and J by 3 bases, with 8 bases between the two germline ends. The CDR3 loop reads CASSLFQDNQPQHF. Written as DNA, the CDR3 is TGTGCCAGCAGCTTGTTTCAGGACAATCAGCCCCAGCATTTT.

The chain joins TRBV7-2 to TRBJ1-1; no clear D gene. V shed 3 bases and J shed 3 bases, with 8 bases lying between them. From germline, CDR1 is SGHTA and CDR2 FQGNSA. The CDR3 is made up of 13 amino acids. CDR3 protein: CASSFTDDTEAFF. In nucleotides, the CDR3 is TGTGCCAGCAGCTTTACAGACGACACTGAAGCTTTCTTT.

The chain employs TRBV2 and TRBJ1-2, with D uncertain. CDR3 size: 11 residues. The germline V gene encodes CDR1 SNHLY and CDR2 FYNNEI. V was cut by 8 bases and J by 8 bases, with 12 bases left in between. The CDR3: CASFGGGGYTF. CDR3 nucleotides: TGTGCCAGCTTTGGAGGCGGAGGCTACACCTTC.

CDR3 nucleotides: TGTGCCAGCAGTGAAGCGCAAGGACTAGCGGTTTACGACGAGCAGTACTTC. Translation gives CASSEAQGLAVYDEQYF. The chain links TRBV6-1 to TRBJ2-7, with 10 bases matching TRBD2. The V segment lost 0 bases and the J segment 5 bases; nucleotides outside the gene matches: 10. This CDR3 has 17 amino acids. Germline CDR1 and CDR2: MNHNS and SASEGT.

The V gene is TRBV4-2, the J gene TRBJ2-2, with D perhaps matching TRBD2 (6 bases). The CDR3 contains 15 residues. Germline V gene sequence: CDR1 LGHNA, CDR2 YNFKEQ. Trimming took off 4 bases at V and 3 bases at J, with 12 bases between the two ends. The DNA for the CDR3 is TGTGCCAGCAGCCGAGGGACGGGAGACACCGGGGAGCTGTTTTTT. Residues: CASSRGTGDTGELFF.

This rearrangement joins TRBV13 to TRBJ2-1, with a weak D call TRBD1 (8 bases). Germline loops: CDR1 PRHDT, CDR2 FYEKMQ (reference sequence). CDR3 length equals 14 residues. V shed 1 base and J shed 9 bases, with 13 bases lying between them. For the CDR3, the DNA is TGTGCCAGCAGCTTAGTCACAGGGGGGGGTGAGCAGTTCTTC. As protein: CASSLVTGGGEQFF.

The chain joins TRBV2 to TRBJ2-1; maybe TRBD2 (6 bases). Germline V gene sequence: CDR1 SNHLY, CDR2 FYNNEI. The CDR3 sequence is 16 residues long. V was clipped by 4 bases and J by 0 bases, with 13 bases between them. CDR3 DNA: TGTGCCAGCAGTGGGAGGGAAAGTAGCTCCTACAATGAGCAGTTCTTC. Encoded protein: CASSGRESSSYNEQFF.

The V call is TRBV15, the J call TRBJ2-7; 9 positions agree with TRBD2. The CDR3 length is 14 residues. Looked up from germline, CDR1 is LNHNV and CDR2 is YYDKDF (reference sequence). Trimming at V came to 0 bases and at J to 6 bases, leaving 3 bases not matched to a gene. CDR3 region: CATSREAGGFEQYF. In DNA form, the CDR3 reads TGTGCCACCAGCAGAGAAGCGGGAGGATTCGAGCAGTACTTC.

The chain uses TRBV4-1 and TRBJ2-3; 7 bases match TRBD2. The CDR3 sequence is 16 residues long. Germline V CDR1 and CDR2: MGHRA, YSYEKL. Unmatched junction bases numbered 8, after V lost 4 bases and J lost 1 base. CDR3 sequence reads: CASSRSRLAGTDTQYF. CDR3 nucleotide sequence: TGCGCCAGCAGCCGCAGTAGACTAGCAGGCACAGATACGCAGTATTTT.

This clone was seen a single time. This sequence joins TRBV5-1 and TRBJ1-2, with TRBD1 as a possible D gene (6 bases). The germline V gene encodes CDR1 SGHRS and CDR2 YFSETQ. V lost 4 bases, J lost 8 bases, and 30 bases lay in between. CDR3 length: 18 residues. The CDR3 nucleotides are TGCGCCAGCAGCCCAGGCCCCCAGACAGGTCCAATTTCGGACGGCTACACCTTC. Translating gives CASSPGPQTGPISDGYTF.

The J gene is TRBJ1-1, the V gene TRBV19; perhaps TRBD1 as D (5 bases). Germline V lookup: CDR1 LNHDA, CDR2 SQIVND (reference sequence). The V end lost 5 bases, the J end lost 0 bases, and 13 bases lay between the germline ends. The CDR3 loop spans 15 amino acids. The CDR3 DNA reads as TGTGCCAGTAGTGGGGCGACACTCCTGAACACTGAAGCTTTCTTT. This translates into CASSGATLLNTEAFF.